This T cell receptor beta chain comes out of a study of T cell responses to AZD1222 COVID-19 vaccine. Study outcomes and limitations: CD4 TCRs associated with vaccination spanned spike, dominating at 160-218 and 743-854.

With regard to this clone: Its target is unknown.

The V end was cut by 0 bases, the J end by 3 bases, with 12 bases between. There are 15 residues in the CDR3. The germline V gene encodes CDR1 SGDLS and CDR2 YYNGEE. Clones were read by immunoSEQ multiplex PCR, and TCRdb kept only the in-frame ones, dropping some. In the table there are 200,000 to 250,000 clones, approximately 94% of which are singletons. This TCR came from an adult in good health. Sequencing was performed on peripheral blood, taken on day 0 of MenACWY control vaccination. V gene TRBV9 combines with J gene TRBJ1-1; possibly TRBD1 for D (6 bases). The CDR3 region is CASSVVLGAHTEAFF. CDR3 nucleotides: TGTGCCAGCAGCGTAGTTTTGGGGGCCCACACTGAAGCTTTCTTT.